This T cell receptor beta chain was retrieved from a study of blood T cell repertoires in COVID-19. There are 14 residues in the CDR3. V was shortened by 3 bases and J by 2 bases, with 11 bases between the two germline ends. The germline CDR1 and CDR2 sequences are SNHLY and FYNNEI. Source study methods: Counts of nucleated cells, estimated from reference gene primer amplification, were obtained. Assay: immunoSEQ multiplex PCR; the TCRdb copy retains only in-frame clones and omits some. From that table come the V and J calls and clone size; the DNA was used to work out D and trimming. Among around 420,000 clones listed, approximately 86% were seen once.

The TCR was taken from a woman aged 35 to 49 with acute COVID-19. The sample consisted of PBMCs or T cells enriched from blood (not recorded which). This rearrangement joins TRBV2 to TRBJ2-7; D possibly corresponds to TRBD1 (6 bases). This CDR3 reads CASSEERTAYEQYF. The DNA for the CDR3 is TGTGCCAGCAGTGAGGAACGGACAGCCTACGAGCAGTACTTC.